Below, one T cell receptor (beta chain) is given with its context. The sample belongs to a study of technical replicates of blood from a few donors. The data were produced by immunoSEQ multiplex PCR, yet TCRdb's version contains in-frame clones alone and is incomplete. Of about 78,000 clones listed, about 92% are singletons. There are 16 residues in the CDR3. V dropped 1 base and J dropped 3 bases, with 13 bases sitting between them. Germline CDR1 SGHVS, CDR2 FNYEAQ. Material: T cells isolated from PBMCs. The receptor's source is a human donor in good health. This chain uses TRBV7-6 with TRBJ1-3; no definite D call. In DNA, the CDR3 is TGTGCCAGCAGCTTAGATCCAGCTGAGGGTGGAAACACCATATATTTT. Translated, it gives CASSLDPAEGGNTIYF.